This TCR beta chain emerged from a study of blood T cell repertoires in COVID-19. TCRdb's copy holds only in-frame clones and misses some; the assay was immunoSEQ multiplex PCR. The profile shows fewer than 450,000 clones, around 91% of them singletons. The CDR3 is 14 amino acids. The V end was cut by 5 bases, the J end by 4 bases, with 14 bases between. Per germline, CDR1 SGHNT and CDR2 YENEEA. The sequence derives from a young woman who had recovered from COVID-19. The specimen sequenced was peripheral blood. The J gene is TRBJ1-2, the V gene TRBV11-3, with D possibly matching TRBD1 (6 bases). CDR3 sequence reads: CASSLPGVGYGYTF. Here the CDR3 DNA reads TGTGCCAGCAGCCTTCCAGGGGTTGGCTATGGCTACACCTTC.